One sample yielded the 4 T cell receptor beta chains listed below, sequenced in a study of graft-versus-host responses after intestinal transplantation. The antigens for these receptors are not known. TCRdb keeps only in-frame clones here, not all; method: immunoSEQ multiplex PCR. The top ten hold 0.93% of the sample, which has around 24,000 clones, 82% seen once. The specimen was unstimulated CD8+ T cells sorted from spleen or lymph node cells, collected before transplant. The receptors here all came from a human donor who was the organ donor for an intestinal transplant.

V gene TRBV7-8 combines with J gene TRBJ2-5, with 10 bases fitting TRBD2. The J call may be wrong; the DNA end is better matched by TRBJ2-7. The CDR3 is 15 amino acids. The germline gives CDR1 SGHVS, CDR2 FQNEAQ. This CDR3 reads CASSFIAGGPYEQYF. CDR3 nucleotides: TGTGCCAGCAGCTTCATAGCGGGGGGCCCCTACGAGCAGTACTTC.

This clone was counted once. The chain combines TRBV7-8 with TRBJ1-2, with D possibly TRBD1 on 5 matching bases. Trimming stripped 1 base from V and 7 bases from J, with 10 bases between. The CDR3 contains 13 residues. Looked up from germline, CDR1 is SGHVS and CDR2 is FQNEAQ. This chain's CDR3 is CASSLGRDPGYTF. The CDR3 nucleotides read TGTGCCAGCAGCTTAGGCAGGGACCCTGGCTACACCTTC.

This clone was detected only once. The rearrangement links TRBV7-8 to TRBJ2-1, with no clear D. This CDR3 is built from 11 residues. The germline gives CDR1 SGHVS, CDR2 FQNEAQ. Trimming removed 5 bases from V and 9 bases from J, with 8 bases in between. The chain's CDR3 is CASSTIFEQFF. Written as DNA, the CDR3 is TGTGCCAGCAGCACAATCTTTGAGCAGTTCTTC.

This chain connects TRBV7-2 to TRBJ1-2, with D maybe TRBD1 (5 bases). With 4 bases removed from V and 8 bases from J, the gap between germline ends came to 17 bases. Germline CDR1 reads SGHTA; CDR2 reads FQGNSA. The CDR3 loop spans 14 amino acids. In DNA, the CDR3 is TGTGCCAGCAGCTGGGGCAGGGTGGTATACGGCTACACCTTC. Amino acids: CASSWGRVVYGYTF. The full variable domain, completed using reference TRBV7-2 and TRBJ1-2, is GAGVSQSPSNKVTEKGKDVELRCDPISGHTALYWYRQSLGQGLEFLIYFQGNSAPDKSGLPSDRFSAERTGGSVSTLTIQRTQQEDSAVYLCASSWGRVVYGYTFGSGTRLTVV.